Listed below are T cell receptor beta chains from one sample, sequenced in a study of shared clonotypes between healthy human individuals. Profiled with immunoSEQ multiplex PCR; TCRdb holds only in-frame clones, not every one. Counted here are about 2.4 million clones, approximately 93% occurring once; the ten biggest clones make up 0.36%. Sample: naive CD4+ T cells from PBMCs. All receptors derive from a young man in good health. Some clones in this sample may be carry-over from other donors' samples. The CDR3 runs from the conserved cysteine through the conserved F or W. Fields, in order: D gene, J gene, clone size, V gene, CDR3 protein, CDR3 DNA. The D gene is left open where the match is weak. Not all rows give a size; the values are once, few, many and, for expanded clones, a class.

d_call: .
j_call: TRBJ2-2
clone_size: .
v_call: TRBV11-3
cdr3_aa: CASTGSFSQNTGELFF
cdr3_nt: TGTGCCAGCACAGGGAGTTTCTCCCAGAACACCGGGGAGCTGTTTTTT

d_call: TRBD2
j_call: TRBJ2-1
clone_size: .
v_call: TRBV6-5
cdr3_aa: CASRTWGGLNEQFF
cdr3_nt: TGTGCCAGCAGGACATGGGGGGGTCTTAATGAGCAGTTCTTC

d_call: TRBD2
j_call: TRBJ2-3
clone_size: .
v_call: TRBV15
cdr3_aa: CATSRALAGVSTDTQYF
cdr3_nt: TGTGCCACCAGCAGAGCGTTAGCGGGAGTCAGCACAGATACGCAGTATTTT

d_call: TRBD1
j_call: TRBJ1-2
clone_size: .
v_call: TRBV19
cdr3_aa: CASSSDRAGQYYGYTF
cdr3_nt: TGTGCCAGTAGTTCGGACAGGGCCGGTCAATACTATGGCTACACCTTC

d_call: .
j_call: TRBJ2-2
clone_size: .
v_call: TRBV30
cdr3_aa: CAWSSHRVTELFF
cdr3_nt: TGTGCCTGGAGTTCACACAGGGTAACGGAGCTGTTTTTT

d_call: .
j_call: TRBJ1-5
clone_size: once
v_call: TRBV6-1
cdr3_aa: CASSEALLRGDQPQHF
cdr3_nt: TGTGCCAGCAGTGAAGCCCTTTTACGGGGCGATCAGCCCCAGCATTTT

d_call: TRBD1
j_call: TRBJ2-1
clone_size: .
v_call: TRBV28
cdr3_aa: CASGGQGYNEQFF
cdr3_nt: TGTGCCAGCGGGGGACAGGGTTACAATGAGCAGTTCTTC

d_call: .
j_call: TRBJ2-1
clone_size: .
v_call: TRBV21-1
cdr3_aa: CASNQEDNEQFF
cdr3_nt: TGTGCCAGCAACCAAGAGGACAATGAGCAGTTCTTC

d_call: .
j_call: TRBJ1-5
clone_size: .
v_call: TRBV21-1
cdr3_aa: CASSKEEGWGNQPQHF
cdr3_nt: TGTGCCAGCAGCAAAGAGGAGGGTTGGGGCAATCAGCCCCAGCATTTT

d_call: .
j_call: TRBJ2-7
clone_size: .
v_call: TRBV7-7
cdr3_aa: CASRWGRHEQYF
cdr3_nt: TGTGCCAGCAGATGGGGACGGCACGAGCAGTACTTC

d_call: TRBD1
j_call: TRBJ1-2
clone_size: .
v_call: TRBV2
cdr3_aa: CASSSTGGSTGYTF
cdr3_nt: TGTGCCAGCAGTTCAACAGGGGGCAGCACCGGCTACACCTTC

d_call: TRBD1
j_call: TRBJ2-3
clone_size: once
v_call: TRBV5-1
cdr3_aa: CASSVRTGGTDTQYF
cdr3_nt: TGCGCCAGCAGCGTCCGGACAGGGGGCACAGATACGCAGTATTTT

d_call: .
j_call: TRBJ2-3
clone_size: .
v_call: TRBV7-9
cdr3_aa: CASSSMPFVDTQYF
cdr3_nt: TGTGCCAGCAGCTCGATGCCATTTGTAGATACGCAGTATTTT

d_call: .
j_call: TRBJ2-1
clone_size: .
v_call: TRBV5-1
cdr3_aa: CASSASPMRSYNEQFF
cdr3_nt: TGCGCCAGCAGCGCTTCCCCCATGCGCTCCTACAATGAGCAGTTCTTC

d_call: .
j_call: TRBJ1-5
clone_size: .
v_call: TRBV9
cdr3_aa: CASSGRGGNQPQHF
cdr3_nt: TGTGCCAGCAGCGGTAGAGGTGGCAATCAGCCCCAGCATTTT

d_call: TRBD2
j_call: TRBJ2-5
clone_size: .
v_call: TRBV9
cdr3_aa: CASSASGTVETQYF
cdr3_nt: TGTGCCAGCAGCGCAAGCGGGACTGTAGAGACCCAGTACTTC

d_call: .
j_call: TRBJ2-3
clone_size: .
v_call: TRBV12-5
cdr3_aa: CASGLSRSTGADTQYF
cdr3_nt: TGTGCTAGTGGTTTGTCGCGATCCACAGGAGCAGATACGCAGTATTTT

d_call: TRBD2
j_call: TRBJ2-7
clone_size: .
v_call: TRBV2
cdr3_aa: CASNEEGSGSLTEQYF
cdr3_nt: TGTGCCAGCAATGAGGAAGGTAGCGGGAGTCTCACCGAGCAGTACTTC

d_call: .
j_call: TRBJ1-2
clone_size: few
v_call: TRBV25-1
cdr3_aa: CASSQVDYGYTF
cdr3_nt: TGTGCCAGCAGTCAGGTCGACTATGGCTACACCTTC

d_call: .
j_call: TRBJ1-4
clone_size: .
v_call: TRBV28
cdr3_aa: CASSLSGGGKLFF
cdr3_nt: TGTGCCAGCAGTTTATCCGGGGGCGGAAAACTGTTTTTT

d_call: TRBD2
j_call: TRBJ2-1
clone_size: .
v_call: TRBV5-1
cdr3_aa: CASSSLTSGSSYNEQFF
cdr3_nt: TGCGCCAGCAGCTCCTTGACTAGCGGGAGCTCCTACAATGAGCAGTTCTTC

d_call: .
j_call: TRBJ1-5
clone_size: once
v_call: TRBV28
cdr3_aa: CASSNRINQPQHF
cdr3_nt: TGTGCCAGCAGTAACAGGATCAATCAGCCCCAGCATTTT

d_call: .
j_call: TRBJ2-1
clone_size: .
v_call: TRBV7-2
cdr3_aa: CASSPQGTYNEQFF
cdr3_nt: TGTGCCAGCAGCCCCCAGGGTACCTACAATGAGCAGTTCTTC

d_call: .
j_call: TRBJ2-1
clone_size: .
v_call: TRBV6-6
cdr3_aa: CASSYSVGNEQFF
cdr3_nt: TGTGCCAGCAGTTACTCGGTGGGTAATGAGCAGTTCTTC

d_call: .
j_call: TRBJ2-1
clone_size: .
v_call: TRBV27
cdr3_aa: CASTNPGPTTMKQFF
cdr3_nt: TGTGCCAGCACTAACCCCGGGCCAACTACAATGAAGCAGTTCTTC

d_call: TRBD1
j_call: TRBJ2-6
clone_size: .
v_call: TRBV5-5
cdr3_aa: CASSDPDRGGSGANVLTF
cdr3_nt: TGTGCCAGCAGCGACCCGGACAGGGGAGGATCTGGGGCCAACGTCCTGACTTTC

d_call: TRBD1
j_call: TRBJ1-1
clone_size: few
v_call: TRBV2
cdr3_aa: CASSGTGTLNTEAFF
cdr3_nt: TGTGCCAGCAGTGGGACAGGGACCCTGAACACTGAAGCTTTCTTT

d_call: .
j_call: TRBJ1-5
clone_size: once
v_call: TRBV19
cdr3_aa: CASRNDRSFRGPQHF
cdr3_nt: TGTGCCAGTAGGAACGACAGGAGTTTCAGGGGGCCCCAGCATTTT

d_call: .
j_call: TRBJ1-5
clone_size: .
v_call: TRBV19
cdr3_aa: CASSFRTRVLDQPQHF
cdr3_nt: TGTGCCAGTAGTTTCCGGACTCGAGTCCTGGATCAGCCCCAGCATTTT

d_call: .
j_call: TRBJ1-1
clone_size: .
v_call: TRBV28
cdr3_aa: CASRDGKKGRTEAFF
cdr3_nt: TGTGCCAGCAGGGACGGGAAAAAGGGGCGCACTGAAGCTTTCTTT

d_call: .
j_call: TRBJ1-4
clone_size: .
v_call: TRBV5-1
cdr3_aa: CASSFTSTTNEKLFF
cdr3_nt: TGCGCCAGCAGCTTTACGTCAACAACTAATGAAAAACTGTTTTTT

d_call: TRBD1
j_call: TRBJ1-2
clone_size: .
v_call: TRBV6-5
cdr3_aa: CASIRIHRGDYGYTF
cdr3_nt: TGTGCCAGCATCCGTATTCACAGGGGAGACTATGGCTACACCTTC

d_call: .
j_call: TRBJ2-7
clone_size: .
v_call: TRBV5-5
cdr3_aa: CASSLGVKEFYEQYF
cdr3_nt: TGTGCCAGCAGCCTTGGGGTCAAGGAATTCTACGAGCAGTACTTC

d_call: TRBD2
j_call: TRBJ2-3
clone_size: .
v_call: TRBV7-9
cdr3_aa: CARPLAGESTDTQYF
cdr3_nt: TGTGCCAGACCACTAGCGGGAGAAAGCACAGATACGCAGTATTTT

d_call: .
j_call: TRBJ1-5
clone_size: .
v_call: TRBV19
cdr3_aa: CASTWGGNSNQPQHF
cdr3_nt: TGTGCCAGTACGTGGGGAGGGAATAGCAATCAGCCCCAGCATTTT